A single sample gave rise to the 2 T cell receptor beta chains below, sequenced in a study of human T cells and chemical hapten exposure. Unique molecular identifiers were attached to individual cDNA molecules within the library. TCRdb called the reads again in MiXCR, with one record for every CDR3 protein. The sample lists fewer than 150,000 distinct CDR3 sequences, over 7% occurring once. Whole blood, unfractionated, served as the material for total RNA extraction. The sequenced sample consisted of whole blood. These receptors originate from a human donor in good health. Some clones in this sample may be carry-over from other donors' samples.

The table lists this clonotype with a few counts. The chain links TRBV7-2 to TRBJ2-2, with D perhaps matching TRBD1 or TRBD2 (6 bases each). The CDR3 consists of 15 residues. V was cut by 5 bases and J by 5 bases, with 15 bases left in between. CDR1 is SGHTA and CDR2 is FQGNSA in the germline V gene. This CDR3 is CASSPTGAPTGELFF. CDR3 sequence (DNA): TGTGCCAGCAGCCCCACGGGGGCTCCTACCGGGGAGCTGTTTTTT.

This clonotype turned up a few times. The rearrangement links TRBV11-2 to TRBJ2-1; D is uncertain. Germline V gene lookup returns CDR1 SGHAT and CDR2 FQNNGV. V was cut by 1 base and J by 6 bases, with 10 bases left in between. This CDR3 region has 14 residues. CDR3 bases: TGTGCCAGCAGCTTAGGTTCCAGTCCCAATGAGCAGTTCTTC. This translates into CASSLGSSPNEQFF.